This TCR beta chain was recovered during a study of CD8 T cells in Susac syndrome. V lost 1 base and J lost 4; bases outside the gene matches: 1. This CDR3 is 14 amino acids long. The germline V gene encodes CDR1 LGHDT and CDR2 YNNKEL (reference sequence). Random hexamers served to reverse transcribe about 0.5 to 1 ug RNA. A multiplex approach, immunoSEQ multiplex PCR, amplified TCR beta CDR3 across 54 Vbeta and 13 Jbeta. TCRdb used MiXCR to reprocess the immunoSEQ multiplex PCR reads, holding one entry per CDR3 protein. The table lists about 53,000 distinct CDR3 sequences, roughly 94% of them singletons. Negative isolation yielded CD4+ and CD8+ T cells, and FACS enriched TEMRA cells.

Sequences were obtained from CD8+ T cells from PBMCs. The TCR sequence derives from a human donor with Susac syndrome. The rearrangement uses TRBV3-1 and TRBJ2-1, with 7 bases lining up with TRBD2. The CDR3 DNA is TGTGCCAGCAGCCAAGGGGGGGGTTACAATGAGCAGTTCTTC. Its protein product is CASSQGGGYNEQFF.